Listed here are 32 T cell receptor beta chains from one sample, sequenced in a study of blood T cell repertoires in COVID-19. The repertoire was sequenced with immunoSEQ multiplex PCR; TCRdb's copy has only in-frame clones and lacks some. The table records about 230,000 clones, roughly 86% of them present only once. The sample was PBMCs or T cells enriched from blood (not recorded which). These receptors were taken from a woman aged 30 to 39 with acute COVID-19.

The V call is TRBV5-8, the J call TRBJ2-2, with 7 bases aligning to TRBD2. V was pared by 3 bases and J by 4 bases, with 15 bases of the junction left unmatched. This CDR3 is built from 18 residues. Germline CDR1 SGHTS, CDR2 YDEGEE. CDR3 nucleotide sequence: TGTGCCAGCAGCTCGGGAGGACCGTACGGAGGTGGCACCGGGGAGCTGTTTTTT. It specifies CASSSGGPYGGGTGELFF.

In its sample, this clone was seen a few times. The V and J genes are TRBV7-2 and TRBJ2-1; D gene unclear. The germline CDR1 and CDR2 sequences are SGHTA and FQGNSA. V lost 2 bases and J lost 6, with 11 bases in between. The CDR3 runs to 14 residues. The CDR3 sequence: CASSLSTVINEQFF. The CDR3 DNA is TGTGCCAGCAGCTTAAGTACAGTCATCAATGAGCAGTTCTTC.

The V call is TRBV19, the J call TRBJ2-1, with unresolved D. Germline V gene data show CDR1 as LNHDA and CDR2 as SQIVND (reference sequence). The V end lost 0 bases, the J end lost 10 bases, and 16 bases lay between the germline ends. The CDR3 extends over 15 amino acids. CDR3 residues: CASSIEPTSTWEQFF. The CDR3 nucleotides are TGTGCCAGTAGTATAGAGCCGACTTCTACTTGGGAGCAGTTCTTC.

Concerning this clone: The same CDR3 is also encoded by other DNA sequences in this sample. The chain uses TRBV5-1 and TRBJ1-5; 8 nucleotides align to TRBD1. V lost 4 bases and J lost 7; bases outside the gene matches: 4. Germline CDR1 reads SGHRS; CDR2 reads YFSETQ. The CDR3 spans 13 residues. The CDR3 reads CASSQGAGQPQHF. CDR3 DNA: TGCGCCAGCAGCCAGGGGGCTGGGCAGCCCCAGCATTTT.

V gene TRBV6-5 combines with J gene TRBJ1-2; no clear D. CDR3 size: 14 residues. The V and J ends lost 0 bases and 4 bases respectively, with 9 bases between them. CDR1 and CDR2 (germline): MNHEY, SVGAGI. CDR3 nucleotide sequence: TGTGCCAGCAGTTACTCGGGAGGAGGCTATGGCTACACCTTC. This encodes CASSYSGGGYGYTF.

V is TRBV5-1 and J is TRBJ2-5; perhaps TRBD1 as D (5 bases). The CDR3 is 14 amino acids. Germline V gives CDR1 SGHRS, CDR2 YFSETQ. Trimming removed 3 bases at V and 1 base at J, with 10 bases between. The CDR3 sequence: CASSSFDSQETQYF. CDR3 DNA sequence: TGCGCCAGCAGCTCCTTCGACAGCCAAGAGACCCAGTACTTC. The whole variable domain, remainder taken from reference TRBV5-1 and TRBJ2-5, is KAGVTQTPRYLIKTRGQQVTLSCSPISGHRSVSWYQQTPGQGLQFLFEYFSETQRNKGNFPGRFSGRQFSNSRSEMNVSTLELGDSALYLCASSSFDSQETQYFGPGTRLLVL.

The V call is TRBV2, the J call TRBJ1-2; D may be TRBD1 (5 bases). Deletions cut 5 bases from V and 1 base from J, with 8 bases between. Germline V lookup: CDR1 SNHLY, CDR2 FYNNEI. This CDR3 has 13 residues. The CDR3 protein is CASSLDSNYGYTF. The CDR3 coding sequence is TGTGCCAGCAGTCTCGACAGTAACTATGGCTACACCTTC.

The V call is TRBV5-1, the J call TRBJ1-4; no clear D. This CDR3 comprises 17 residues. Trimming removed 0 bases from V and 4 bases from J, with 16 bases in between. From germline, CDR1 is SGHRS and CDR2 YFSETQ. CDR3 amino acids: CASSLGGSGEINEKLFF. The CDR3 DNA is TGCGCCAGCAGCTTGGGTGGATCGGGAGAGATTAATGAAAAACTGTTTTTT. Together with reference TRBV5-1 and TRBJ1-4, the CDR3 gives the full variable domain: KAGVTQTPRYLIKTRGQQVTLSCSPISGHRSVSWYQQTPGQGLQFLFEYFSETQRNKGNFPGRFSGRQFSNSRSEMNVSTLELGDSALYLCASSLGGSGEINEKLFFGSGTQLSVL.

This chain joins TRBV7-2 and TRBJ1-2; 11 bases match TRBD1. Germline assignment: CDR1 SGHTA and CDR2 FQGNSA. CDR3 length equals 14 residues. The J segment lost 7 bases and the V segment lost 5 bases, leaving 6 bases of the junction unmatched. The CDR3 sequence: CASSRTGGEGGYTF. CDR3 DNA sequence: TGTGCCAGCAGCAGGACAGGGGGCGAAGGTGGCTACACCTTC.

The J gene is TRBJ1-2, the V gene TRBV11-2; D gene ambiguous. This CDR3 has 14 amino acids. V was shortened by 3 bases and J by 0 bases, with 8 bases between the two germline ends. Germline assignment: CDR1 SGHAT and CDR2 FQNNGV. The CDR3 is CASSFQKANYGYTF. The CDR3 DNA reads TGTGCCAGCAGCTTCCAGAAAGCTAACTATGGCTACACCTTC.

The chain combines TRBV10-3 with TRBJ2-3; the D gene is possibly TRBD2 (5 bases). Trimming pared 7 bases from V and 0 bases from J, leaving 32 bases between. This CDR3 contains 21 residues. Germline V gives CDR1 ENHRY, CDR2 SYGVKD. The CDR3 spells CAINGEGLAGPPLSSTDTQYF. The CDR3 DNA reads TGTGCCATCAACGGAGAGGGCCTGGCGGGCCCACCACTTTCTAGCACAGATACGCAGTATTTT.

The chain is built from TRBV2 and TRBJ2-2, with TRBD2 matching 7 bases. The V gene's germline CDR1 is SNHLY and CDR2 FYNNEI. The CDR3 is made up of 15 amino acids. Unmatched junction bases numbered 2, after V lost 4 bases and J lost 0 bases. This CDR3 reads CASSVLAANTGELFF. The CDR3 bases are TGTGCCAGCAGTGTGCTAGCGGCGAACACCGGGGAGCTGTTTTTT.

The chain is built from TRBV7-8 and TRBJ1-3; 9 bases map to TRBD1. Germline loops: CDR1 SGHVS, CDR2 FQNEAQ. This CDR3 has 15 amino acids. Losses at the gene ends were 7 bases for V and 0 bases for J; bases not matched to a gene: 4. The CDR3 region has the DNA TGTGCCAGCACCAGGGACAGGGACTCTGGAAACACCATATATTTT. It is translated as CASTRDRDSGNTIYF.

The gene calls are TRBV6-4 and TRBJ1-1; no reliable D call. This CDR3 is built from 14 residues. CDR1 is MRHNA, CDR2 SNTAGT, per germline. Trimming removed 3 bases from V and 6 bases from J, with 14 bases in between. The CDR3 DNA reads as TGTGCCAGCAGTGATAATGACGCCGCGGCTGAAGCTTTCTTT. Protein: CASSDNDAAAEAFF.

The chain links TRBV15 to TRBJ1-5, with 10 positions matching TRBD1. The CDR3 has 15 residues. Germline CDR1 reads LNHNV; CDR2 reads YYDKDF (reference sequence). Trimming cost V 5 bases and J 6 bases; bases outside gene matches: 7. The CDR3 here is CATSLDRGQGQPQHF. The CDR3 DNA sequence: TGTGCCACCAGCTTAGACAGGGGGCAAGGTCAGCCCCAGCATTTT.

V is TRBV3-1 (or the pseudogene TRBV3-2) and J is TRBJ1-6, with 7 bases that match TRBD1. Unmatched junction bases numbered 6, after V lost 4 bases and J lost 0 bases. The CDR3 covers 17 residues. Germline V lookup: CDR1 LGHDT, CDR2 YNNKEL (reference sequence). CDR3 sequence: CASSRDSENSYNSPLHF. As DNA, the CDR3 is TGTGCCAGCAGCCGGGACAGCGAAAACTCCTATAATTCACCCCTCCACTTT.

As to this clone: Different DNA sequences within this sample yield the same CDR3. The CDR3: CASSQKLAGGGETQYF. In nucleotides, the CDR3 is TGTGCCAGCAGCCAAAAACTAGCGGGGGGAGGAGAGACCCAGTACTTC. The gene calls are TRBV4-2 and TRBJ2-5; TRBD2 agrees at 12 bases. The ends lost 2 bases at V and 4 bases at J; junction bases unmatched: 5. Germline V gene lookup returns CDR1 LGHNA and CDR2 YNFKEQ. The CDR3 extends over 16 amino acids.

This sequence joins TRBV29-1 and TRBJ2-7; 11 nucleotides agree with TRBD1. The CDR3 totals 14 residues. V lost 7 bases and J lost 7; bases outside the gene matches: 12. CDR1 and CDR2 (germline): SQVTM, ANQGSEA. This CDR3 is CSANSGQGAGEQYF. The CDR3 DNA reads TGCAGCGCTAACTCTGGACAGGGGGCGGGAGAGCAGTACTTC.

This clone was seen a single time. The rearrangement uses TRBV14 and TRBJ2-3; TRBD2 matches 11 bases. The CDR3 runs 15 residues. The V gene end was trimmed by 5 bases and the J gene end by 4 bases; junction bases not matched to a gene: 5. The germline CDR1 and CDR2 sequences are SGHDN and FVKESK. In nucleotides, the CDR3 is TGTGCCAGCAGCACTCGGACTAGCGGGTCAGATACGCAGTATTTT. Encoded protein: CASSTRTSGSDTQYF.

The CDR3 region is CASSHPGGNTIYF. The DNA for the CDR3 is TGCGCCAGCAGCCACCCGGGGGGAAACACCATATATTTT. The J gene is TRBJ1-3, the V gene TRBV4-1; D is unclear. The CDR3 contains 13 residues. The V end was cut by 3 bases, the J end by 4 bases, with 7 bases between. CDR1 and CDR2 from the germline V gene are MGHRA and YSYEKL.

A few counts support this clone. The CDR3 coding sequence is TGTGCCAGCAGTGGACCACGGACAGGGCCGAACACCGGGGAGCTGTTTTTT. It specifies CASSGPRTGPNTGELFF. V and J are TRBV2 and TRBJ2-2, with TRBD1 identical over 8 bases. The CDR3 is 17 amino acids. After removal of 4 bases from V and 0 bases from J, the junction contained 7 bases not matched to a gene. Per germline, CDR1 SNHLY and CDR2 FYNNEI.

The V gene is TRBV28, the J gene TRBJ2-7, with 9 bases identical to TRBD2. The CDR3 consists of 14 residues. Germline lookup yields CDR1 MDHEN and CDR2 SYDVKM. The J segment lost 5 bases and the V segment lost 4 bases, leaving 6 bases of the junction unmatched. The CDR3 sequence is CASSCPAGGNEQYF. CDR3 coding DNA: TGTGCCAGCAGTTGCCCAGCGGGGGGAAACGAGCAGTACTTC. The variable domain in full, completed from reference TRBV28 and TRBJ2-7, reads DVKVTQSSRYLVKRTGEKVFLECVQDMDHENMFWYRQDPGLGLRLIYFSYDVKMKEKGDIPEGYSVSREKKERFSLILESASTNQTSMYLCASSCPAGGNEQYFGPGTRLTVT.

This clone was recorded a few times. This chain links TRBV5-4 with TRBJ1-6; the D gene is possibly TRBD1 (6 bases). CDR1 and CDR2 from the germline V gene are SGHNT and YYREEE (reference sequence). The germline V and J ends were trimmed by 0 bases and 3 bases, with 7 bases remaining between them. The CDR3 runs 15 residues. The CDR3 DNA sequence: TGTGCCAGCAGCTTGGGGACAGACTATAATTCACCCCTCCACTTT. Translation: CASSLGTDYNSPLHF.

The genes are TRBV30 and TRBJ2-7; tentatively, D is TRBD2 (6 bases). Germline V CDR1 and CDR2: GTSNPN, SVGIG (reference sequence). The ends were cut back, 2 bases at V and 4 bases at J, with 12 bases in the middle. The CDR3 is 13 amino acids. The CDR3 here is CAWSYNGRYEQYF. The CDR3 DNA reads as TGTGCCTGGAGTTATAACGGGAGATACGAGCAGTACTTC.

The J gene is TRBJ2-7, the V gene TRBV6-6, with 9 bases fitting TRBD2. CDR1 is MNHNY, CDR2 SVGAGI, per germline (reference sequence). The CDR3 has 14 amino acids. V shed 7 bases and J 3 bases; nucleotides not matched to a gene: 7. As DNA, the CDR3 is TGTGCCAGCATGTGGGAGCGGGGGGACTACGAGCAGTACTTC. This codes for CASMWERGDYEQYF.

The DNA of the CDR3 is TGTGCCAGCAGCTTGGGGGGACAGGGAGGCGACGAGCAGTACTTC. Protein: CASSLGGQGGDEQYF. This chain links TRBV5-4 with TRBJ2-7; TRBD1 matches 9 bases. Germline V lookup: CDR1 SGHNT, CDR2 YYREEE (reference sequence). The CDR3 loop spans 15 amino acids. The junction had 6 bases not matched to a gene; V was cut back by 0 bases and J by 5 bases.

The CDR3 nucleotides read TGTGCCAGCAGCCCTGGGCCGAACACCGGGGAGCTGTTTTTT. It is translated as CASSPGPNTGELFF. This chain connects TRBV9 to TRBJ2-2, with D unclear. The CDR3 has 14 residues. The V end was cut by 4 bases, the J end by 0 bases, with 7 bases between. Germline V gene data show CDR1 as SGDLS and CDR2 as YYNGEE.

V usage is TRBV3-1 (or the pseudogene TRBV3-2) and J usage is TRBJ1-6, with D perhaps matching TRBD1 (6 bases). Germline V CDR1 and CDR2: LGHDT, YNNKEL (reference sequence). There are 11 residues in the CDR3. With 1 base removed from V and 15 bases from J, the gap between germline ends came to 7 bases. The CDR3 sequence is CASSQGGHLHF. For the CDR3, the DNA is TGTGCCAGCAGCCAAGGGGGACACCTCCACTTT.

This clone was seen ten or more times. This chain uses TRBV5-4 with TRBJ1-6; D call uncertain. The V gene lost 0 bases and the J gene lost 4 bases, with 14 bases spanning the gap. Germline assignment: CDR1 SGHNT and CDR2 YYREEE (reference sequence). The CDR3 is 17 residues long. The DNA for the CDR3 is TGTGCCAGCAGCTTGGTAGGAGGGTTAGGGTATAATTCACCCCTCCACTTT. This codes for CASSLVGGLGYNSPLHF.

This chain uses TRBV19 with TRBJ1-2, with D perhaps TRBD1 (5 bases). Between the trimmed V and J ends, which lost 11 bases and 14 bases, there was a span of 18 bases. The CDR3 runs to 10 residues. CDR1 is LNHDA, CDR2 SQIVND, per germline (reference sequence). As DNA, the CDR3 is TGTGCCCCCTCGAAGGGGACTGAAACCTTC. It codes for CAPSKGTETF.

This clone was detected only once. The chain employs TRBV11-1 and TRBJ1-6, with a possible D match to TRBD1 (5 bases). Trimming removed 0 bases at V and 9 bases at J, with 12 bases between. This CDR3 spans 15 amino acids. From germline, CDR1 is SGHAT and CDR2 FQDESV (reference sequence). The CDR3 is CASSLAGGGSSPLHF. The CDR3 nucleotides are TGTGCCAGCAGCTTAGCGGGGGGGGGATCTTCACCCCTCCACTTT.

With respect to this clone: A single base separates this from a much larger clone, so it may be a read error. The chain links TRBV7-2 to TRBJ2-1; 9 nucleotides match TRBD2. This CDR3 region has 15 residues. CDR1 and CDR2 (germline): SGHTA, FQGNSA. Unmatched junction bases numbered 2, after V lost 5 bases and J lost 0 bases. The CDR3 loop reads CASSGAGGSYNEQFF. DNA of the CDR3: TGTGCCAGCAGCGGAGCGGGGGGCTCCTACAATGAGCAGTTCTTC.